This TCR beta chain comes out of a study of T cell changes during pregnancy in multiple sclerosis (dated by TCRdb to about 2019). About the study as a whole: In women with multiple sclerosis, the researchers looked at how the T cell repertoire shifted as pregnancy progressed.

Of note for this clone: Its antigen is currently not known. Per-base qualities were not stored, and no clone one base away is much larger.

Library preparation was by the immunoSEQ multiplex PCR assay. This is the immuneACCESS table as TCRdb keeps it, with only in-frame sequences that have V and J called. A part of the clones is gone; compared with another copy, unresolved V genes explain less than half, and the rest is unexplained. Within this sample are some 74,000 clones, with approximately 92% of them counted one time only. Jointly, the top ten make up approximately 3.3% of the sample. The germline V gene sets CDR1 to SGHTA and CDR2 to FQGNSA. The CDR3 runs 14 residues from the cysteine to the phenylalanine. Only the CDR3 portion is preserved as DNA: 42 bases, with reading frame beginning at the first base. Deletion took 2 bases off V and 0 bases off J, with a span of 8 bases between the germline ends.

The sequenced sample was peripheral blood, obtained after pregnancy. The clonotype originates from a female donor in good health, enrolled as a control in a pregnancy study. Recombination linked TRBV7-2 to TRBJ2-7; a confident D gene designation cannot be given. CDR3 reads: CASSLSRSSYEQYF. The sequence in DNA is TGTGCCAGCAGCTTAAGTAGGAGCTCCTACGAGCAGTACTTC. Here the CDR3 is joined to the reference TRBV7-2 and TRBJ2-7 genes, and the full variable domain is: GAGVSQSPSNKVTEKGKDVELRCDPISGHTALYWYRQSLGQGLEFLIYFQGNSAPDKSGLPSDRFSAERTGGSVSTLTIQRTQQEDSAVYLCASSLSRSSYEQYFGPGTRLTVT.